This TCR beta chain came from a study of Graves' ophthalmopathy and Graves' hyperthyroidism. In the study overall: Ahead of any treatment, peripheral blood was obtained at the initial diagnosis.

Investigators amplified TCR beta CDR3 regions from RNA transcripts. A first-round RT-PCR used HTBI primers, followed by a second-round multiplex PCR. TCRdb reanalysed the multiplex PCR reads using MiXCR and keeps one entry per CDR3 protein. The table lists about 420,000 distinct CDR3 sequences, around 21% of them singletons. A note on this clonotype: Its target is unknown.

Trimming took 2 bases from V and 4 from J, leaving 11 bases between them. The CDR3 spans 14 residues. Absence of ophthalmopathy within 18 months of follow-up defined stable hyperthyroidism. Study-wide results and caveats: Most expanded thyroid clonotypes above 0.001 frequency also appeared in blood. Progression of ophthalmopathy was predicted by the model with roughly 70% sensitivity and 72% to 85% specificity.

The sequenced sample consisted of peripheral blood. This chain links TRBV12-3 or TRBV12-4 with TRBJ1-1; D call uncertain. The origin of this receptor is a woman between 18 and 29 years old with stable Graves' hyperthyroidism. The CDR3 DNA reads as TGTGCCAGCAGTTTAACCACGGGTAGCACTGAAGCTTTCTTT. Residues: CASSLTTGSTEAFF.